A selection of T cell receptor beta chains follows, all from one sample in a study of CD8 T cells in ankylosing spondylitis. From the 5' RACE reads, TCRdb called clonotypes with MiXCR, one entry per CDR3 protein. There are a few hundred thousand distinct CDR3 sequences in the sample; around 20% occur only once, and roughly 16% lies in the top ten. Sample: blood, either unsorted or a sorted T cell fraction (not recorded which). The receptors come from a male donor with ankylosing spondylitis. Each CDR3 is given with its conserved first and last residue. The order of the fields is J gene, V gene, D gene, clone size, CDR3 DNA, CDR3 protein. The D gene is left open where the match is weak. Clone size appears in some rows only: once, few, many, or a class for an expanded clone.

j_call: TRBJ2-7
v_call: TRBV7-6
d_call: -
clone_size: -
cdr3_nt: TGTGCCAGCAGCTTAGCAATCTGGGACGAGCAGTACTTC
cdr3_aa: CASSLAIWDEQYF

j_call: TRBJ2-2
v_call: TRBV25-1
d_call: -
clone_size: -
cdr3_nt: TGTGCCAGCAGTGAACCTGCCGGCGGGGAGCTGTTTTTT
cdr3_aa: CASSEPAGGELFF

j_call: TRBJ2-3
v_call: TRBV3-1
d_call: TRBD2
clone_size: -
cdr3_nt: TGTGCCAGCAGTCAACTAGCGGGAGTGTCCGGAGATACGCAGTATTTT
cdr3_aa: CASSQLAGVSGDTQYF

j_call: TRBJ2-3
v_call: TRBV5-1
d_call: -
clone_size: -
cdr3_nt: TGCGCCAGCAGCTTGGCCACAGCGGTGATACTCACAGATACGCAGTATTTT
cdr3_aa: CASSLATAVILTDTQYF

j_call: TRBJ1-3
v_call: TRBV7-9
d_call: -
clone_size: few
cdr3_nt: TGTGCCAGCAGCCTCGACTGGAGGTCTGGAAACACCATATATTTT
cdr3_aa: CASSLDWRSGNTIYF

j_call: TRBJ2-1
v_call: TRBV20-1
d_call: -
clone_size: -
cdr3_nt: TGCAGTGCTAGAGATAGATTAACGGGAGCCCCCTACAATGAGCAGTTCTTC
cdr3_aa: CSARDRLTGAPYNEQFF

j_call: TRBJ2-1
v_call: TRBV12-3/TRBV12-4
d_call: -
clone_size: -
cdr3_nt: TGTGCCAGCAGCTTTGGACAAAACTACAATGAGCAGTTCTTC
cdr3_aa: CASSFGQNYNEQFF

j_call: TRBJ1-2
v_call: TRBV5-8
d_call: -
clone_size: -
cdr3_nt: TGTGCCAGCAGCCCTTTGATAAACTATGGCTACACCTTC
cdr3_aa: CASSPLINYGYTF

j_call: TRBJ2-7
v_call: TRBV6-2/TRBV6-3
d_call: -
clone_size: -
cdr3_nt: TGTGCCAGCACCTCCGGGACTCTCTACGAGCAGTACTTC
cdr3_aa: CASTSGTLYEQYF

j_call: TRBJ2-7
v_call: TRBV25-1
d_call: TRBD1
clone_size: many
cdr3_nt: TGTGCCAGCAGTCAGACAGGGAACGAGCAGTACTTC
cdr3_aa: CASSQTGNEQYF

j_call: TRBJ1-5
v_call: TRBV28
d_call: -
clone_size: -
cdr3_nt: TGTGCCAGCAGTGGGGACGGTTATAGCAATCAGCCCCAGCATTTT
cdr3_aa: CASSGDGYSNQPQHF

j_call: TRBJ1-2
v_call: TRBV12-3/TRBV12-4
d_call: -
clone_size: -
cdr3_nt: TGTGCCAGCAGTTTCGACAGTCCTGTGTTTAACTATGGCTACACCTTC
cdr3_aa: CASSFDSPVFNYGYTF

j_call: TRBJ2-7
v_call: TRBV29-1
d_call: TRBD2
clone_size: many
cdr3_nt: TGCAGCGTGGCCGGGAGGCTTATCTTCTACGAGCAGTACTTC
cdr3_aa: CSVAGRLIFYEQYF

j_call: TRBJ2-2
v_call: TRBV20-1
d_call: -
clone_size: few
cdr3_nt: TGCAGTGCGGCCGGGGGCTGGGGCACCGGGGAGCTGTTTTTT
cdr3_aa: CSAAGGWGTGELFF

j_call: TRBJ2-7
v_call: TRBV7-9
d_call: -
clone_size: -
cdr3_nt: TGTGCCAGCAGCTTCATGGGGGCTGTGGTCTACGAGCAGTACTTC
cdr3_aa: CASSFMGAVVYEQYF

j_call: TRBJ2-7
v_call: TRBV27
d_call: -
clone_size: few
cdr3_nt: TGTGCCAGCAGCCAGAGTGGGGTGGCTCCCTACGAGCAGTACTTC
cdr3_aa: CASSQSGVAPYEQYF

j_call: TRBJ2-1
v_call: TRBV29-1
d_call: -
clone_size: -
cdr3_nt: TGCAGCGTTGAAGGGCCAGGAACCCCCAATGAGCAGTTCTTC
cdr3_aa: CSVEGPGTPNEQFF

j_call: TRBJ2-3
v_call: TRBV6-1
d_call: -
clone_size: few
cdr3_nt: TGTGCCAGCAGTCTCCGGGGGCGGTCAGATACGCAGTATTTT
cdr3_aa: CASSLRGRSDTQYF

j_call: TRBJ2-2
v_call: TRBV9
d_call: -
clone_size: many
cdr3_nt: TGTGCCAGCAGCGTAGTTCCAGTCCAGGGAGTCGGGGAGCTGTTTTTT
cdr3_aa: CASSVVPVQGVGELFF

j_call: TRBJ2-2
v_call: TRBV5-1
d_call: -
clone_size: few
cdr3_nt: TGCGCCAGCAGCTTAAGGACTACTAACACCGGGGAGCTGTTTTTT
cdr3_aa: CASSLRTTNTGELFF

j_call: TRBJ1-5
v_call: TRBV20-1
d_call: -
clone_size: -
cdr3_nt: TGCAGTGCTAGGCCAGGGCCTGATAGCAATCAGCCCCAGCATTTT
cdr3_aa: CSARPGPDSNQPQHF

j_call: TRBJ2-2
v_call: TRBV29-1
d_call: TRBD2
clone_size: few
cdr3_nt: TGCAGCGTTGCTAGCGGGAGAAGCAGGCCCGGGGAGCTGTTTTTT
cdr3_aa: CSVASGRSRPGELFF

j_call: TRBJ2-7
v_call: TRBV10-1
d_call: -
clone_size: few
cdr3_nt: TGCGCCAGCAGTACCTTCAGGGGAAGCGAGCAGTACTTC
cdr3_aa: CASSTFRGSEQYF

j_call: TRBJ1-5
v_call: TRBV9
d_call: -
clone_size: -
cdr3_nt: TGTGCCAGCAGCGTAGATCCACTCCCTAAGGGCAATCAGCCCCAGCATTTT
cdr3_aa: CASSVDPLPKGNQPQHF

j_call: TRBJ2-1
v_call: TRBV7-2
d_call: TRBD2
clone_size: few
cdr3_nt: TGTGCCAGCAGCTTGAATGGCGGGAGGGTTTATGAGCAGTTCTTC
cdr3_aa: CASSLNGGRVYEQFF